The 18 T cell receptor beta chains in this list originate from one sample, sequenced in a study of beta chain features in type 1 diabetes. These receptors lack a known antigen. Study results and limitations: Significant though moderate, a shortening of TCRB CDR3s appeared in all four CD4+ subsets of Type 1 diabetes patients.

Expressed TCRB transcripts were sequenced, since all the RNA that had been isolated was reverse transcribed. The repertoire was sequenced with immunoSEQ multiplex PCR; TCRdb's copy has only in-frame clones and lacks some. Of roughly 340,000 clones detected, about 13% appear once; the ten largest clones hold around 0.016%. Material: naive CD4+ T cells from blood. The receptors shown here come from a young woman with type 1 diabetes.

This chain joins TRBV7-3 and TRBJ2-7; 9 bases align to TRBD2. The CDR3 consists of 14 residues. With V trimmed by 1 base and J by 6 bases, 4 bases remained unmatched. Germline V gives CDR1 SGHTA, CDR2 FQGTGA. This CDR3 is CASSLSGRATEQYF. CDR3 coding DNA: TGTGCCAGCAGCTTAAGCGGGAGGGCCACCGAGCAGTACTTC.

The table lists this clone with a few counts. The rearrangement joins TRBV29-1 to TRBJ1-5, with 7 positions matching TRBD1. CDR3 size: 22 residues. The V and J ends lost 2 bases and 2 bases, in that order; junction bases with no gene match: 27. Looked up from germline, CDR1 is SQVTM and CDR2 is ANQGSEA. CDR3 protein: CSVEPGGAWRDSARSGNQPQHF. DNA for the CDR3: TGCAGCGTTGAACCGGGGGGGGCCTGGAGGGACAGTGCTAGGTCGGGCAATCAGCCCCAGCATTTT.

This clone was seen a handful of times. V and J are TRBV5-1 and TRBJ2-7, with D uncertain. The CDR3 consists of 14 residues. V lost 3 bases and J 7 bases, leaving 17 bases between the germline ends. Germline V gene data show CDR1 as SGHRS and CDR2 as YFSETQ. CDR3 protein: CASSSGRIPWEQYF. The CDR3, as DNA: TGCGCCAGCAGCTCGGGTAGGATCCCTTGGGAGCAGTACTTC.

This clone was seen only a few times. The V gene is TRBV5-1, the J gene TRBJ2-2; 14 bases match TRBD2. The ends lost 5 bases at V and 5 bases at J; junction bases unmatched: 14. The CDR3 is 19 amino acids. Germline V gene data show CDR1 as SGHRS and CDR2 as YFSETQ. The CDR3 here is CASSGLPGLAGVWTGELFF. Here the CDR3 DNA reads TGCGCCAGCAGTGGACTACCGGGACTAGCGGGAGTGTGGACCGGGGAGCTGTTTTTT.

This clone was observed a handful of times. This sequence joins TRBV28 and TRBJ2-7; maybe TRBD1 (5 bases). The germline V gene has CDR1 MDHEN and CDR2 SYDVKM. The V end was cut by 6 bases, the J end by 3 bases, with 12 bases between. The CDR3 contains 13 residues. Written as DNA, the CDR3 is TGTGCCAGCAGCCTGACAGTTAACTACGAGCAGTACTTC. This sequence encodes CASSLTVNYEQYF.

This chain links TRBV29-1 with TRBJ2-2; 15 bases align to TRBD2. CDR3 length: 16 amino acids. Germline loops: CDR1 SQVTM, CDR2 ANQGSEA. The J segment lost 4 bases and the V segment lost 7 bases, leaving 7 bases of the junction unmatched. Here the CDR3 reads CSARTSGRAGTGELFF. As DNA, the CDR3 is TGCAGCGCCAGGACTAGCGGGAGGGCCGGCACCGGGGAGCTGTTTTTT.

The V gene is TRBV18, the J gene TRBJ1-1, with TRBD1 identical over 8 bases. Trimming at V came to 3 bases and at J to 8 bases, leaving 5 bases not matched to a gene. CDR1 and CDR2 from the germline V gene are KGHSH and LQKENI. The CDR3 length is 13 residues. DNA of the CDR3: TGTGCCAGCTCACCGGGACAGGCAAACGAAGCTTTCTTT. Protein sequence: CASSPGQANEAFF.

This chain links TRBV7-9 with TRBJ2-2, with TRBD1 matching 7 bases. The CDR3 is 17 amino acids. The J segment lost 7 bases and the V segment lost 2 bases, leaving 13 bases of the junction unmatched. Germline-derived CDR1 and CDR2 are SEHNR and FQNEAQ (reference sequence). For the CDR3, the DNA is TGTGCCAGCAGCTTACCGGGACAGACGACTGGTTACGGGGAGCTGTTTTTT. It yields the protein CASSLPGQTTGYGELFF.

This clone turned up a few times. The chain employs TRBV4-3 and TRBJ1-1; 11 bases agree with TRBD1. The J segment lost 5 bases and the V segment lost 4 bases, leaving 15 bases of the junction unmatched. The CDR3 spans 18 residues. Germline CDR1 reads LGHNA; CDR2 reads YSLEER. CDR3 sequence reads: CASSRDADRGRKRTEAFF. CDR3 DNA: TGCGCCAGCAGCCGCGACGCGGACAGGGGGCGAAAACGGACTGAAGCTTTCTTT.

The chain couples TRBV4-1 to TRBJ2-3; D ambiguous. The ends were cut back, 1 base at V and 2 bases at J, with 7 bases in the middle. This CDR3 contains 14 residues. The germline CDR1 and CDR2 sequences are MGHRA and YSYEKL. CDR3 sequence: CASSQGPSTDTQYF. The CDR3 bases are TGCGCCAGCAGCCAAGGTCCCTCCACAGATACGCAGTATTTT.

This clone came up a few times. The chain joins TRBV9 to TRBJ2-3; weak D call: TRBD2 (6 bases). The length of the CDR3 is 15 residues. V was cut by 3 bases and J by 0 bases, with 11 bases left in between. Germline assignment: CDR1 SGDLS and CDR2 YYNGEE. The DNA of the CDR3 is TGTGCCAGCAGCGGGATAGCGGCTAGCACAGATACGCAGTATTTT. Its translation: CASSGIAASTDTQYF. Using reference TRBV9 and TRBJ2-3 for the parts outside the CDR3, the full variable domain is DSGVTQTPKHLITATGQRVTLRCSPRSGDLSVYWYQQSLDQGLQFLIQYYNGEERAKGNILERFSAQQFPDLHSELNLSSLELGDSALYFCASSGIAASTDTQYFGPGTRLTVL.

V usage is TRBV1 and J usage is TRBJ2-7; the listed D gene, TRBD2, was not tested against the DNA. TRBV1 is termed a pseudogene. This CDR3 has 13 residues. CDR3 region: CTSSQIAQYEQYV. CDR3 coding DNA: TGCACCAGCAGCCAAATAGCCCAATACGAGCAGTACGTC.

This clone was counted only a few times. The chain is built from TRBV9 and TRBJ1-5, with D uncertain. Looked up from germline, CDR1 is SGDLS and CDR2 is YYNGEE. The length of the CDR3 is 15 residues. Trimming removed 3 bases at V and 2 bases at J, with 12 bases between. The CDR3: CASSAGMEGNQPQHF. As DNA, the CDR3 is TGTGCCAGCAGCGCGGGGATGGAGGGCAATCAGCCCCAGCATTTT.

The genes are TRBV5-1 and TRBJ1-2; no reliable D call. Between the trimmed V and J ends, which lost 4 bases and 5 bases, there was a span of 12 bases. Looked up from germline, CDR1 is SGHRS and CDR2 is YFSETQ. CDR3 length: 13 amino acids. The chain's CDR3 is CASSMDPTYGYTF. The CDR3 DNA reads as TGCGCCAGCAGCATGGACCCTACTTATGGCTACACCTTC.

V is TRBV30 and J is TRBJ2-1, with TRBD2 as a possible D gene (6 bases). The CDR3 has 14 amino acids. Looked up from germline, CDR1 is GTSNPN and CDR2 is SVGIG (reference sequence). V was pared by 2 bases and J by 6 bases, with 14 bases between. The CDR3 bases are TGTGCCTGGAGTTCACTAGCACGAACCAATGAGCAGTTCTTC. Its protein is CAWSSLARTNEQFF.

This clone was observed a few times. The chain has TRBV4-3 and TRBJ2-3, with TRBD2 matching 8 bases. Germline V gives CDR1 LGHNA, CDR2 YSLEER. V lost 0 bases and J lost 6; bases outside the gene matches: 11. The CDR3 loop spans 17 amino acids. The CDR3 nucleotides read TGCGCCAGCAGCCAAGATCGTCGGGAGGGCCTTTTGGATACGCAGTATTTT. Amino acids: CASSQDRREGLLDTQYF.

In this sample, this clone turned up a few times. The V gene is TRBV5-1, the J gene TRBJ2-2; D might be TRBD1 (5 bases). Deletions cut 2 bases from V and 3 bases from J, with 8 bases between. This CDR3 comprises 14 residues. Germline CDR1 SGHRS, CDR2 YFSETQ. The CDR3 nucleotides are TGCGCCAGCAGCTTACAGGTCTACACCGGGGAGCTGTTTTTT. Its translation is CASSLQVYTGELFF.

This clone was seen repeatedly, ten times or more. V usage is TRBV29-1 and J usage is TRBJ2-3; D is uncertain. The germline V and J ends were trimmed by 7 bases and 1 base, with 12 bases remaining between them. From germline, CDR1 is SQVTM and CDR2 ANQGSEA. The CDR3 consists of 13 residues. The CDR3 protein is CSAERQRTDTQYF. In nucleotides, the CDR3 is TGCAGCGCCGAGAGGCAGCGCACAGATACGCAGTATTTT.